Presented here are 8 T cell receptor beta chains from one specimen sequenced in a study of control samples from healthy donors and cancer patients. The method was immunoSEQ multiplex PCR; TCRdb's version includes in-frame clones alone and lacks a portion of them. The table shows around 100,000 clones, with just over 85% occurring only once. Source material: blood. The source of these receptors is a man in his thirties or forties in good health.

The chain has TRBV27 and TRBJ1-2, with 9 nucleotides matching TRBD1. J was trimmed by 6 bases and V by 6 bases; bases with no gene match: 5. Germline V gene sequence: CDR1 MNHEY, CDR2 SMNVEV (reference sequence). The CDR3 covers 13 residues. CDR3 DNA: TGTGCCAGCAGACCGACAGGGGGAGATGGCTACACCTTC. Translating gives CASRPTGGDGYTF.

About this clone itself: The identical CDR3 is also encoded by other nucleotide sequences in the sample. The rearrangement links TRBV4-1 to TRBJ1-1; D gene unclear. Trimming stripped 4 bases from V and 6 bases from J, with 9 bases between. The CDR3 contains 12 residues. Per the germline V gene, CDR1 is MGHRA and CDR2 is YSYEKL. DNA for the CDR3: TGCGCCAGCAGCCCCACCGGGGCTGAAGCTTTCTTT. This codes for CASSPTGAEAFF.

CDR3 in DNA: TGTGCCAGCAGCGTAGCGGCGCGGGACCACGGGGAGCTGTTTTTT. Its translation is CASSVAARDHGELFF. V is TRBV9 and J is TRBJ2-2; D is perhaps TRBD2 (6 bases). The CDR3 spans 15 residues. V dropped 0 bases and J dropped 7 bases, with 13 bases sitting between them. CDR1 and CDR2 (germline): SGDLS, YYNGEE.

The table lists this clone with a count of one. The CDR3 DNA sequence: TGTGCCAGCAGCGTAGTCCCAGCGGGAACTGAAGCTTTCTTT. Translation gives CASSVVPAGTEAFF. The genes are TRBV9 and TRBJ1-1; no clear D. CDR3 length equals 14 residues. Germline V lookup: CDR1 SGDLS, CDR2 YYNGEE. The germline V and J ends were trimmed by 0 bases and 5 bases, with 11 bases remaining between them.

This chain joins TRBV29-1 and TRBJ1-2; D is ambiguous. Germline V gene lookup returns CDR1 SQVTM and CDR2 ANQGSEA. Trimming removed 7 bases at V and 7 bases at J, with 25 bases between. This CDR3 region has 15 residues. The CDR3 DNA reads TGCAGCGCTGTCATCGGTAGTGCAGGATACGCTGGCTACACCTTC. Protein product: CSAVIGSAGYAGYTF.

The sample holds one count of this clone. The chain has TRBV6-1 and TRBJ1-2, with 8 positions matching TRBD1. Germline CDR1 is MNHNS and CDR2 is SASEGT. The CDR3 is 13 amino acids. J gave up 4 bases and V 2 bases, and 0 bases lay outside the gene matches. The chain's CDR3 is CASSEQGAYGYTF. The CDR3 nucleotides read TGTGCCAGCAGTGAACAGGGGGCCTATGGCTACACCTTC.

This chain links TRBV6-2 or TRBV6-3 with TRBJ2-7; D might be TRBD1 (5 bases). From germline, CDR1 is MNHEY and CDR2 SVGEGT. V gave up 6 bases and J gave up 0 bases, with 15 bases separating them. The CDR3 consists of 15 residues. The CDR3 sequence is CASSFITGRSYEQYF. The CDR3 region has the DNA TGTGCCAGCAGCTTCATTACAGGACGCTCCTACGAGCAGTACTTC.

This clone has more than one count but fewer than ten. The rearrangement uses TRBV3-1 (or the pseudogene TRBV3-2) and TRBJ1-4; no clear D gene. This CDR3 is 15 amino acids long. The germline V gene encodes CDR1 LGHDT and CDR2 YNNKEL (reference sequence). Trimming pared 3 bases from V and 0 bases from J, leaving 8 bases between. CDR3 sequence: CASSQQFATNEKLFF. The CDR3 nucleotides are TGTGCCAGCAGCCAGCAATTTGCAACTAATGAAAAACTGTTTTTT.